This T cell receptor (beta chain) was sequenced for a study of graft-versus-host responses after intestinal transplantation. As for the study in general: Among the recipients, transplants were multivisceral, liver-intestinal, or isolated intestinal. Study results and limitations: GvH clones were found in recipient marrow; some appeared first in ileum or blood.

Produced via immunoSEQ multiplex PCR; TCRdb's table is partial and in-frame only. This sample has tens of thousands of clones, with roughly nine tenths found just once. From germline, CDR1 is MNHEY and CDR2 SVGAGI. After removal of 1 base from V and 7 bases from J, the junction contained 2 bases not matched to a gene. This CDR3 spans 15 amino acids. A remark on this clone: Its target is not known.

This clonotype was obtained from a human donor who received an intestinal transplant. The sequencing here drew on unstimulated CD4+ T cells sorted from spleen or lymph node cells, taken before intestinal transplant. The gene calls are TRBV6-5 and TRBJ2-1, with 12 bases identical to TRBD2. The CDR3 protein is CASSYWLAGGNEQFF. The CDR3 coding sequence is TGTGCCAGCAGTTACTGGCTAGCGGGAGGGAATGAGCAGTTCTTC.